These 9 T cell receptor beta chains originate from one sample sequenced in a study of T cell responses to AZD1222 COVID-19 vaccine. Only in-frame clones appear in the TCRdb table, and some are missing; sequencing was by immunoSEQ multiplex PCR. Among roughly 140,000 clones listed, 85% to 90% were seen once. Sequences were derived from peripheral blood, sampled 28 days after the second AZD1222 dose. The source of these receptors is an adult who received the AZD1222 COVID-19 vaccine.

This chain connects TRBV30 to TRBJ2-1, with D perhaps given as TRBD1 or TRBD2 (5 bases each). The length of the CDR3 is 13 residues. The V gene's germline CDR1 is GTSNPN and CDR2 SVGIG (reference sequence). The ends were cut back, 3 bases at V and 10 bases at J, with 16 bases in the middle. This CDR3 reads CAWSKGTLGEQFF. The DNA for the CDR3 is TGTGCCTGGAGCAAGGGGACCCTAGGGGAGCAGTTCTTC.

The chain has TRBV18 and TRBJ2-1; no reliable D call. Germline assignment: CDR1 KGHSH and CDR2 LQKENI. CDR3 length: 16 amino acids. The V end lost 0 bases, the J end lost 3 bases, and 12 bases lay between the germline ends. The CDR3 region is CASSPPARNHYNEQFF. For the CDR3, the DNA is TGTGCCAGCTCACCACCAGCTAGAAACCACTACAATGAGCAGTTCTTC.

The rearrangement links TRBV5-5 to TRBJ1-2; D perhaps matches TRBD1 (5 bases). Germline-derived CDR1 and CDR2 are SGHKS and YYEKEE (reference sequence). This CDR3 is built from 12 residues. The V gene lost 3 bases and the J gene lost 8 bases, with 11 bases spanning the gap. The CDR3 loop reads CASSYDTGGYTF. DNA of the CDR3: TGTGCCAGCAGCTACGATACAGGAGGCTACACCTTC.

The chain employs TRBV29-1 and TRBJ2-5; weak D call: TRBD1 (5 bases). The germline V and J ends were trimmed by 3 bases and 4 bases, with 9 bases remaining between them. Per germline, CDR1 SQVTM and CDR2 ANQGSEA. The CDR3 covers 12 residues. CDR3 DNA sequence: TGCAGCGTTGACCAGGGAAGAGAGACCCAGTACTTC. This encodes CSVDQGRETQYF.

This sequence joins TRBV9 and TRBJ2-5, with D perhaps assigned TRBD1 or TRBD2 (5 bases each). CDR3 length equals 15 residues. CDR1 is SGDLS and CDR2 is YYNGEE in the germline V gene. Trimming cost V 0 bases and J 7 bases, with 16 bases left between them. CDR3 coding DNA: TGTGCCAGCAGCGTAGAAGGGCTAAGGGACGGGACCCAGTACTTC. Translated: CASSVEGLRDGTQYF.

V usage is TRBV7-6 and J usage is TRBJ2-1, with D hard to call. V dropped 1 base and J dropped 6 bases, with 7 bases sitting between them. CDR1 is SGHVS and CDR2 is FNYEAQ in the germline V gene. CDR3 length: 13 amino acids. The chain's CDR3 is CASSLERPNEQFF. DNA for the CDR3: TGTGCCAGCAGCTTAGAACGCCCCAATGAGCAGTTCTTC.

V gene TRBV4-2 combines with J gene TRBJ1-1; no clear D. The CDR3 is 14 amino acids. The germline CDR1 and CDR2 sequences are LGHNA and YNFKEQ. V lost 0 bases and J 1 base, leaving 6 bases between the germline ends. The CDR3 is CASSQEGRNTEAFF. DNA for the CDR3: TGTGCCAGCAGCCAAGAGGGGAGGAACACTGAAGCTTTCTTT.

This chain uses TRBV19 with TRBJ1-5; D remains unclear. CDR1 is LNHDA, CDR2 SQIVND, per germline (reference sequence). Trimming cost V 7 bases and J 0 bases, with 10 bases left between them. This CDR3 contains 14 residues. CDR3 in DNA: TGTGCCAGTATTCTCAGTGCTAGCAATCAGCCCCAGCATTTT. The encoded protein is CASILSASNQPQHF.

The CDR3 here is CAWSPQLYGYTF. The DNA of the CDR3 is TGTGCCTGGAGTCCACAGCTCTATGGCTACACCTTC. The chain uses TRBV30 and TRBJ1-2; D remains unclear. CDR3 length equals 12 residues. Germline CDR1 GTSNPN, CDR2 SVGIG (reference sequence). V shed 2 bases and J shed 4 bases, with 8 bases lying between them.